A selection of T cell receptor beta chains follows, all from one sample in a study of cytomegalovirus exposure and HLA in healthy donors. Here immunoSEQ multiplex PCR was the method, and the copy in TCRdb shows in-frame clones only, minus some. Counted here are 150,000 to 180,000 clones, 86% occurring once; the ten biggest clones make up about a fifth. The sequencing sample was made of PBMCs. These receptors were collected from a man between 18 and 29 years old in good health and CMV-seropositive. The CDR3 runs from the conserved cysteine through the conserved F or W. Each record gives: V gene, D gene, J gene, clone size, CDR3 protein, CDR3 DNA. A D gene is named only where the DNA matches it firmly. Where a row states a size, it is once, few, many or the class of an expanded clone; other rows omit it.

v_gene: TRBV4-1; d_gene: TRBD1; j_gene: TRBJ2-5; abundance: .; CDR3aa: CASSPTQGARFETQYF; CDR3nt: TGCGCCAGCAGCCCGACCCAGGGGGCCCGTTTCGAGACCCAGTACTTC
v_gene: TRBV19; d_gene: .; j_gene: TRBJ1-3; abundance: .; CDR3aa: CASSSAGSGNTIYF; CDR3nt: TGTGCCAGTAGTTCGGCGGGCTCTGGAAACACCATATATTTT
v_gene: TRBV5-1; d_gene: .; j_gene: TRBJ1-3; abundance: .; CDR3aa: CASSLAIGGSGNTIYF; CDR3nt: TGCGCCAGCAGCTTGGCCATAGGGGGCTCTGGAAACACCATATATTTT
v_gene: TRBV6-5; d_gene: TRBD1; j_gene: TRBJ1-3; abundance: .; CDR3aa: CASSRDRGSGNTIYF; CDR3nt: TGTGCCAGCAGTCGGGACAGGGGCTCTGGAAACACCATATATTTT
v_gene: TRBV4-3; d_gene: .; j_gene: TRBJ1-1; abundance: .; CDR3aa: CASSPRGVNTEAFF; CDR3nt: TGCGCCAGCAGCCCCCGGGGGGTGAACACTGAAGCTTTCTTT
v_gene: TRBV25-1; d_gene: TRBD2; j_gene: TRBJ2-7; abundance: .; CDR3aa: CASSERTSGLYEQYF; CDR3nt: TGTGCCAGCAGTGAAAGGACTAGCGGCCTTTACGAGCAGTACTTC
v_gene: TRBV7-2; d_gene: TRBD1; j_gene: TRBJ1-2; abundance: .; CDR3aa: CASSLAIDRGDYGYTF; CDR3nt: TGTGCCAGCAGCTTAGCCATTGACAGGGGGGACTATGGCTACACCTTC
v_gene: TRBV7-8; d_gene: TRBD1; j_gene: TRBJ1-1; abundance: .; CDR3aa: CASSLTGDMNTEAFF; CDR3nt: TGTGCCAGCAGCTTAACAGGGGACATGAACACTGAAGCTTTCTTT
v_gene: TRBV6-5; d_gene: .; j_gene: TRBJ1-4; abundance: .; CDR3aa: CASCRAGATNEKLFF; CDR3nt: TGTGCCAGCTGCCGAGCAGGCGCAACTAATGAAAAACTGTTTTTT
v_gene: TRBV19; d_gene: .; j_gene: TRBJ1-4; abundance: .; CDR3aa: CASSIGGYGKLFF; CDR3nt: TGTGCCAGTAGTATTGGCGGGTATGGAAAACTGTTTTTT
v_gene: TRBV20-1; d_gene: .; j_gene: TRBJ2-1; abundance: .; CDR3aa: CSAPLNNEQFF; CDR3nt: TGCAGTGCCCCCCTAAACAATGAGCAGTTCTTC
v_gene: TRBV12-2; d_gene: .; j_gene: TRBJ2-7; abundance: once; CDR3aa: CASRLVTSGSVDEQYF; CDR3nt: TGTGCAAGTCGCTTAGTGACTAGCGGGAGTGTCGACGAGCAGTACTTC
v_gene: TRBV7-8; d_gene: TRBD2; j_gene: TRBJ2-1; abundance: .; CDR3aa: CASSPVGAGGLGNEQFF; CDR3nt: TGTGCCAGCAGCCCGGTGGGAGCGGGGGGGCTTGGGAATGAGCAGTTCTTC
v_gene: TRBV13; d_gene: TRBD2; j_gene: TRBJ2-1; abundance: .; CDR3aa: CASSKALAGASYNEQFF; CDR3nt: TGTGCCAGCAGCAAGGCCTTAGCGGGGGCCTCCTACAATGAGCAGTTCTTC
v_gene: TRBV18; d_gene: .; j_gene: TRBJ1-1; abundance: .; CDR3aa: CASSPKEGYTEAFF; CDR3nt: TGTGCCAGCTCACCAAAGGAGGGATACACTGAAGCTTTCTTT
v_gene: TRBV6-1; d_gene: TRBD1; j_gene: TRBJ1-2; abundance: once; CDR3aa: CASSGQGDYGYTF; CDR3nt: TGTGCCAGCTCGGGACAGGGAGACTATGGCTACACCTTC
v_gene: TRBV5-5; d_gene: .; j_gene: TRBJ2-2; abundance: .; CDR3aa: CASSLAQGELFF; CDR3nt: TGTGCCAGCAGCTTGGCCCAGGGCGAGCTGTTTTTT
v_gene: TRBV5-6; d_gene: .; j_gene: TRBJ2-3; abundance: once; CDR3aa: CASSSVVRTDTQYF; CDR3nt: TGTGCCAGCAGCTCCGTAGTACGCACAGATACGCAGTATTTT
v_gene: TRBV27; d_gene: TRBD1; j_gene: TRBJ1-1; abundance: .; CDR3aa: CASSPNAGTGGNTEAFF; CDR3nt: TGTGCCAGCAGTCCAAACGCCGGGACAGGGGGCAACACTGAAGCTTTCTTT
v_gene: TRBV19; d_gene: .; j_gene: TRBJ2-2; abundance: .; CDR3aa: CASSPSGGYTGELFF; CDR3nt: TGTGCCAGTAGTCCCTCAGGGGGGTACACCGGGGAGCTGTTTTTT
v_gene: TRBV30; d_gene: .; j_gene: TRBJ2-7; abundance: .; CDR3aa: CAWSSSNAGVQQYF; CDR3nt: TGTGCCTGGAGTTCAAGTAACGCCGGGGTACAGCAGTACTTC
v_gene: TRBV7-2; d_gene: TRBD1; j_gene: TRBJ1-6; abundance: few; CDR3aa: CASTSPWDSNSPLHF; CDR3nt: TGTGCCAGCACCAGCCCATGGGACAGCAACTCACCCCTCCACTTT
v_gene: TRBV30; d_gene: .; j_gene: TRBJ2-7; abundance: .; CDR3aa: CACRTPGSPTYEQYF; CDR3nt: TGTGCCTGTAGGACCCCCGGGAGCCCCACCTACGAGCAGTACTTC
v_gene: TRBV9; d_gene: TRBD2; j_gene: TRBJ2-3; abundance: .; CDR3aa: CASSVGLAGATDTQYF; CDR3nt: TGTGCCAGCAGCGTAGGACTAGCGGGGGCCACAGATACGCAGTATTTT
v_gene: TRBV4-1; d_gene: .; j_gene: TRBJ1-2; abundance: .; CDR3aa: CASSQGAGQNINYGYTF; CDR3nt: TGCGCCAGCAGCCAAGGAGCAGGACAGAATATTAACTATGGCTACACCTTC
v_gene: TRBV18; d_gene: .; j_gene: TRBJ1-1; abundance: .; CDR3aa: CASSPRVETEAFF; CDR3nt: TGTGCCAGCTCACCTCGGGTGGAGACTGAAGCTTTCTTT
v_gene: TRBV27; d_gene: .; j_gene: TRBJ1-1; abundance: .; CDR3aa: CASSLAANLRGTEAFF; CDR3nt: TGTGCCAGCAGTTTAGCAGCCAACCTGCGCGGCACTGAAGCTTTCTTT
v_gene: TRBV13; d_gene: .; j_gene: TRBJ2-1; abundance: .; CDR3aa: CASSLTPLASYNEQFF; CDR3nt: TGTGCCAGCAGCTTAACCCCGCTAGCCTCATACAATGAGCAGTTCTTC
v_gene: TRBV9; d_gene: TRBD2; j_gene: TRBJ2-1; abundance: .; CDR3aa: CASSVSGGNNEQFF; CDR3nt: TGTGCCAGCAGCGTTAGCGGGGGGAATAATGAGCAGTTCTTC
v_gene: TRBV6-1; d_gene: TRBD1; j_gene: TRBJ1-4; abundance: .; CDR3aa: CASRARDRVEKLFF; CDR3nt: TGTGCCAGCAGGGCCCGGGACAGGGTTGAAAAACTGTTTTTT
v_gene: TRBV27; d_gene: TRBD1; j_gene: TRBJ2-2; abundance: .; CDR3aa: CASSSTTGYTGELFF; CDR3nt: TGTGCCAGCAGTTCTACGACAGGGTATACCGGGGAGCTGTTTTTT
v_gene: TRBV4-3; d_gene: TRBD1; j_gene: TRBJ1-3; abundance: .; CDR3aa: CASSQGDRGPGNTIYF; CDR3nt: TGCGCCAGCAGCCAAGGAGACAGGGGGCCTGGAAACACCATATATTTT
v_gene: TRBV25-1; d_gene: .; j_gene: TRBJ2-5; abundance: .; CDR3aa: CASSEYGTQETQYF; CDR3nt: TGTGCCAGCAGTGAATACGGGACTCAAGAGACCCAGTACTTC
v_gene: TRBV19; d_gene: .; j_gene: TRBJ1-1; abundance: .; CDR3aa: CASSAREDRDSNTEAFF; CDR3nt: TGTGCCAGTAGTGCTAGGGAGGACCGAGACTCGAACACTGAAGCTTTCTTT
v_gene: TRBV9; d_gene: .; j_gene: TRBJ2-6; abundance: .; CDR3aa: CASGLSGANVLTF; CDR3nt: TGTGCCAGCGGGCTCTCTGGGGCCAACGTCCTGACTTTC
v_gene: TRBV19; d_gene: TRBD1; j_gene: TRBJ2-2; abundance: .; CDR3aa: CAGGPWDRGSNTGELFF; CDR3nt: TGTGCCGGGGGGCCCTGGGACAGGGGGTCGAACACCGGGGAGCTGTTTTTT
v_gene: TRBV30; d_gene: .; j_gene: TRBJ2-5; abundance: .; CDR3aa: CAWSVTGKTQYF; CDR3nt: TGTGCCTGGAGTGTAACGGGAAAGACCCAGTACTTC
v_gene: TRBV30; d_gene: .; j_gene: TRBJ1-1; abundance: once; CDR3aa: CAWTSRSLGLTEAFF; CDR3nt: TGTGCCTGGACCAGTCGCAGTTTAGGACTCACTGAAGCTTTCTTT
v_gene: TRBV19; d_gene: TRBD2; j_gene: TRBJ2-5; abundance: once; CDR3aa: CASRDHTSGRETQYF; CDR3nt: TGTGCCAGTAGAGACCATACTAGCGGTCGGGAGACCCAGTACTTC
v_gene: TRBV4-1; d_gene: .; j_gene: TRBJ2-7; abundance: .; CDR3aa: CASSWQREGVYEQYF; CDR3nt: TGCGCCAGCAGCTGGCAACGTGAGGGTGTATACGAGCAGTACTTC
v_gene: TRBV7-2; d_gene: TRBD2; j_gene: TRBJ2-3; abundance: once; CDR3aa: CASSLNGLAGGTDTQYF; CDR3nt: TGTGCCAGCAGCTTGAACGGACTAGCGGGGGGTACAGATACGCAGTATTTT
v_gene: TRBV7-2; d_gene: .; j_gene: TRBJ1-2; abundance: .; CDR3aa: CASSFGTGNYGYTF; CDR3nt: TGTGCCAGCAGCTTTGGAACAGGGAACTATGGCTACACCTTC
v_gene: TRBV18; d_gene: .; j_gene: TRBJ1-3; abundance: .; CDR3aa: CASSPPHRGNTIYF; CDR3nt: TGTGCCAGCTCACCACCACACAGGGGAAACACCATATATTTT
v_gene: TRBV7-3; d_gene: TRBD1; j_gene: TRBJ1-1; abundance: .; CDR3aa: CASSVGQGLNTEAFF; CDR3nt: TGTGCCAGCAGCGTGGGACAGGGGTTGAACACTGAAGCTTTCTTT
v_gene: TRBV7-2; d_gene: TRBD2; j_gene: TRBJ2-5; abundance: .; CDR3aa: CASRLGPSGGVETQYF; CDR3nt: TGTGCCAGCAGGCTAGGGCCTAGCGGGGGGGTTGAGACCCAGTACTTC
v_gene: TRBV4-3; d_gene: TRBD1; j_gene: TRBJ2-6; abundance: .; CDR3aa: CASSQMTGFSGANVLTF; CDR3nt: TGCGCCAGCAGCCAAATGACAGGGTTCTCTGGGGCCAACGTCCTGACTTTC
v_gene: TRBV6-1; d_gene: TRBD1; j_gene: TRBJ2-2; abundance: .; CDR3aa: CASSVDTGTGRTGELFF; CDR3nt: TGTGCCAGCAGTGTTGATACCGGGACAGGGAGAACCGGGGAGCTGTTTTTT
v_gene: TRBV6-1; d_gene: .; j_gene: TRBJ1-1; abundance: .; CDR3aa: CASSPTVHLNTEAFF; CDR3nt: TGTGCCAGCAGCCCGACAGTGCACCTGAACACTGAAGCTTTCTTT
v_gene: TRBV7-2; d_gene: TRBD2; j_gene: TRBJ2-7; abundance: .; CDR3aa: CASSLAGTSIPYEQYF; CDR3nt: TGTGCCAGCAGCTTAGCCGGGACTAGCATTCCCTACGAGCAGTACTTC
v_gene: TRBV6-5; d_gene: TRBD1; j_gene: TRBJ2-5; abundance: .; CDR3aa: CASSSLTGLETQYF; CDR3nt: TGTGCCAGCAGTTCCCTGACAGGGTTGGAGACCCAGTACTTC
v_gene: TRBV7-2; d_gene: .; j_gene: TRBJ2-1; abundance: .; CDR3aa: CASSLDGLAHEQFF; CDR3nt: TGTGCCAGCAGCTTAGATGGTCTAGCCCATGAGCAGTTCTTC
v_gene: TRBV6-1; d_gene: .; j_gene: TRBJ1-1; abundance: .; CDR3aa: CASRKDNSNTEAFF; CDR3nt: TGTGCCAGCAGAAAGGACAACTCAAACACTGAAGCTTTCTTT
v_gene: TRBV7-2; d_gene: .; j_gene: TRBJ1-2; abundance: .; CDR3aa: CASSLEEGTSTHGYTF; CDR3nt: TGTGCCAGCAGCTTGGAAGAGGGGACAAGCACCCATGGCTACACCTTC
v_gene: TRBV5-4; d_gene: .; j_gene: TRBJ2-7; abundance: once; CDR3aa: CASSLDIAYEQYF; CDR3nt: TGTGCCAGCAGCTTAGACATCGCCTACGAGCAGTACTTC